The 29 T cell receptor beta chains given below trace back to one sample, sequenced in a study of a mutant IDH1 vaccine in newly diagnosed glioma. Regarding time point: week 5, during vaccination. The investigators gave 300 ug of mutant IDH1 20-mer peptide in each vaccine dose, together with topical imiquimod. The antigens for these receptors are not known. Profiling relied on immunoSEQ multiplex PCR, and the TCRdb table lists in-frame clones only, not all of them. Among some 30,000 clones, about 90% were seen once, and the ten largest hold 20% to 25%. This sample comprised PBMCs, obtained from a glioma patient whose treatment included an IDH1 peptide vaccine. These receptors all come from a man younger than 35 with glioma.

CDR3 coding DNA: TGTGCCAGCAGTTTCCCCTTTGGGGCGAACGAGCAGTACTTC. It codes for CASSFPFGANEQYF. The rearrangement uses TRBV7-9 and TRBJ2-7; weak D call: TRBD1 (5 bases). V shed 6 bases and J shed 5 bases, with 17 bases lying between them. The CDR3 has 14 residues. CDR1 and CDR2 (germline): SEHNR, FQNEAQ (reference sequence).

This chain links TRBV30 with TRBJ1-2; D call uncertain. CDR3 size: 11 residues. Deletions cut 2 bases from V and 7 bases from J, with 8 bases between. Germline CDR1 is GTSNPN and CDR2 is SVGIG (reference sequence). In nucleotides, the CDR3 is TGTGCCTGGAGTACTAGGGCTGGCTACACCTTC. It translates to CAWSTRAGYTF.

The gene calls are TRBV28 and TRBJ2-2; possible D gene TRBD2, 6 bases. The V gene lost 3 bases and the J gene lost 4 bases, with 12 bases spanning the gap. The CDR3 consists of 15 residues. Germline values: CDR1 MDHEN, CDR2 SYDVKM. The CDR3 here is CASSFSSAGTGELFF. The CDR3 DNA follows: TGTGCCAGCAGTTTCTCTTCAGCGGGCACCGGGGAGCTGTTTTTT.

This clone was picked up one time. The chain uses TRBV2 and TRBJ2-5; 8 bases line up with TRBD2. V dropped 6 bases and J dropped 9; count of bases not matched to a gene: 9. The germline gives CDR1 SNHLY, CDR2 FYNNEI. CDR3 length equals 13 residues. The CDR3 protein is CASRPSGSGPQYF. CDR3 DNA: TGTGCCAGCAGGCCCAGCGGGAGTGGGCCCCAGTACTTC.

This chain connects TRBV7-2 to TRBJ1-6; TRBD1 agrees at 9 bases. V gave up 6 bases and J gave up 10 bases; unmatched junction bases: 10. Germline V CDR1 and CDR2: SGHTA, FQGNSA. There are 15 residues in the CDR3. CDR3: CASRFPGTGNSPLHF. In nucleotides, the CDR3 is TGTGCCAGCAGATTTCCCGGGACAGGGAACTCACCCCTCCACTTT.

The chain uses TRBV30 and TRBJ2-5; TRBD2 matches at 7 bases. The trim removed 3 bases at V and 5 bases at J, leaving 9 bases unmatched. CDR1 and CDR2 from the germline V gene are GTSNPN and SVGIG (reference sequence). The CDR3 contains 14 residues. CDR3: CAWSVPGGSETQYF. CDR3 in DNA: TGTGCCTGGAGCGTCCCCGGGGGGAGTGAGACCCAGTACTTC.

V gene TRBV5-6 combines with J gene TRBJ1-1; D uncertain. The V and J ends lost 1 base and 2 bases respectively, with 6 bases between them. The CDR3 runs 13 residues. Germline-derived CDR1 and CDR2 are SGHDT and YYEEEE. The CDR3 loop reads CASSLTVNTEAFF. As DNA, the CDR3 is TGTGCCAGCAGCTTGACAGTTAACACTGAAGCTTTCTTT.

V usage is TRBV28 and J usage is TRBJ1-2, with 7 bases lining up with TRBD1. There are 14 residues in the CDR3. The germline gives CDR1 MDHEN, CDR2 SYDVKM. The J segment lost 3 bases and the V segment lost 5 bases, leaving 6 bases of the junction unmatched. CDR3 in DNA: TGTGCCAGCAGTCCACAGGGGCCCTACTATGGCTACACCTTC. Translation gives CASSPQGPYYGYTF.

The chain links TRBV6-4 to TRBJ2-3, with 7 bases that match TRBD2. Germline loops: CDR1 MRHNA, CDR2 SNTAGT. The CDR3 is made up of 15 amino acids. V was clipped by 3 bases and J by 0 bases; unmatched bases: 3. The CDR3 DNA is TGTGCCAGCAGTGAGCTAGCGGATAGCACAGATACGCAGTATTTT. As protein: CASSELADSTDTQYF.

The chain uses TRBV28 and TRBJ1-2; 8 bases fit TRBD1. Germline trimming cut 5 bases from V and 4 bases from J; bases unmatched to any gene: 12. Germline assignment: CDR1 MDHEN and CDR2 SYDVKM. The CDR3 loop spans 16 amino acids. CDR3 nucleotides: TGTGCCAGCAGTACGCGGACAGGGAGAGGGGGCTATGGCTACACCTTC. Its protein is CASSTRTGRGGYGYTF.

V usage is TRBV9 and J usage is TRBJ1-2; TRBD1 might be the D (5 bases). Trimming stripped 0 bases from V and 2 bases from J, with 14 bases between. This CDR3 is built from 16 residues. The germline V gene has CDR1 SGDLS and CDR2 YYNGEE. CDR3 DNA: TGTGCCAGCAGCGTAGCCCCCCTGGGGGGGAACTATGGCTACACCTTC. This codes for CASSVAPLGGNYGYTF.

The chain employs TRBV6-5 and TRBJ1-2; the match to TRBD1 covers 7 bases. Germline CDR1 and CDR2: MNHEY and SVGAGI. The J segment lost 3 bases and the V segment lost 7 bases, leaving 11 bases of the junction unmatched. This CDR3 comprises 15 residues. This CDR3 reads CASTPGHTGDYGYTF. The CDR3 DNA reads TGTGCCAGCACCCCTGGGCATACAGGGGACTATGGCTACACCTTC.

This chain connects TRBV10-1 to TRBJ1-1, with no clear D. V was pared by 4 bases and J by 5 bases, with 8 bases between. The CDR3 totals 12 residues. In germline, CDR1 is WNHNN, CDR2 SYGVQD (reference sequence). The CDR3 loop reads CASSAGRTEAFF. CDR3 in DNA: TGCGCCAGCAGTGCTGGACGGACTGAAGCTTTCTTT.

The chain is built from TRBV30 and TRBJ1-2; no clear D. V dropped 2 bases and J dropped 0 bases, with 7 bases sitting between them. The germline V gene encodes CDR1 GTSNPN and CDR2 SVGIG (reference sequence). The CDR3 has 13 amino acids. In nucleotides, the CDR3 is TGTGCCTGGAGTCCCCTTTCTAACTATGGCTACACCTTC. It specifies CAWSPLSNYGYTF.

The CDR3 nucleotides are TGCGCCAGCAGCCAAGATCGCGAATACGAGCAGTACTTC. Its protein is CASSQDREYEQYF. V and J are TRBV4-3 and TRBJ2-7, with D unclear. The CDR3 runs to 13 residues. V lost 0 bases to trimming and J lost 4 bases, with 7 bases between them. CDR1 and CDR2 (germline): LGHNA, YSLEER.

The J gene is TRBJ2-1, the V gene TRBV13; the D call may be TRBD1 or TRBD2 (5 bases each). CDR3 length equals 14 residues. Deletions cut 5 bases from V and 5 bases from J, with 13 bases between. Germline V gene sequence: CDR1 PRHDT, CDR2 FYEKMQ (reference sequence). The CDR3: CASSQSRDDNEQFF. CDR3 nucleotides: TGTGCCAGCAGCCAGAGCCGGGACGACAATGAGCAGTTCTTC.

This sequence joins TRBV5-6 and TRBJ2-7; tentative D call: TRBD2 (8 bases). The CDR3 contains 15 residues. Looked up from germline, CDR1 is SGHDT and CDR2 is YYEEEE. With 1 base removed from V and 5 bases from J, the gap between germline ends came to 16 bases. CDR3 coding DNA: TGTGCCAGCAGCTTGAATAGCGGGACAGAGGACGAGCAGTACTTC. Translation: CASSLNSGTEDEQYF.

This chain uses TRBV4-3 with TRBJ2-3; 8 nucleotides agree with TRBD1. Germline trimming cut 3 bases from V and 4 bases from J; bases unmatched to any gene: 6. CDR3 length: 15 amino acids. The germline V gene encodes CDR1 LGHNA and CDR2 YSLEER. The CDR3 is CASSHDRGSSDTQYF. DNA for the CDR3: TGCGCCAGCAGCCATGACAGGGGAAGTTCAGATACGCAGTATTTT.

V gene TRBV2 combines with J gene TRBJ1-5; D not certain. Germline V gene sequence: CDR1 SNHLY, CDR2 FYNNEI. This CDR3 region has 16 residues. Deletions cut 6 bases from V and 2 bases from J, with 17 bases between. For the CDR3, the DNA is TGTGCCAGCAGCGGCCTAGGGTTGTCGGGCAATCAGCCCCAGCATTTT. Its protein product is CASSGLGLSGNQPQHF.

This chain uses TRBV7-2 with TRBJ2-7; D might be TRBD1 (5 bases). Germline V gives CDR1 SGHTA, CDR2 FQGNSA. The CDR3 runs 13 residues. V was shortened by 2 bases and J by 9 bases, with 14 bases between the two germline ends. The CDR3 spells CASSLNQGGVQYF. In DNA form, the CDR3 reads TGTGCCAGCAGCTTAAATCAGGGTGGTGTGCAGTACTTC.

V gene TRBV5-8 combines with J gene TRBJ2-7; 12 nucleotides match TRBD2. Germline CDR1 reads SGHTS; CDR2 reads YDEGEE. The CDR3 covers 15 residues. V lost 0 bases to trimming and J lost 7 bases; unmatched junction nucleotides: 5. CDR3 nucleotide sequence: TGTGCCAGCAGCTTGGGAATAGGGACTAGCGGGGAGCAGTACTTC. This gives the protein CASSLGIGTSGEQYF.

CDR3 in amino acids: CASSQVAGGSYEQYF. Here the CDR3 DNA reads TGCGCCAGCAGCCAAGTGGCAGGGGGATCCTACGAGCAGTACTTC. This sequence joins TRBV4-3 and TRBJ2-7; 7 bases are a match to TRBD1. The junction had 4 bases not matched to a gene; V was cut back by 1 base and J by 1 base. The CDR3 contains 15 residues. Germline V gene sequence: CDR1 LGHNA, CDR2 YSLEER.

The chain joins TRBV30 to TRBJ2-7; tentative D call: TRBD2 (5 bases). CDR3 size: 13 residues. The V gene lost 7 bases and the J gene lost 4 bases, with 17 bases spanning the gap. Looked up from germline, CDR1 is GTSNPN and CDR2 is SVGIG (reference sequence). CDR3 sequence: CAYLEGFRYEQYF. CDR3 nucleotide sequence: TGTGCCTACCTAGAGGGCTTTAGATACGAGCAGTACTTC.

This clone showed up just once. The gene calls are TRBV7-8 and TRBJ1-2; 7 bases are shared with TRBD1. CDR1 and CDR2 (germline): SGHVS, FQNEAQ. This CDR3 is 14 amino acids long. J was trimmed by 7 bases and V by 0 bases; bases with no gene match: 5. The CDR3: CASSLAQGSAGYTF. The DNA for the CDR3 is TGTGCCAGCAGCTTAGCACAGGGGTCCGCTGGCTACACCTTC.

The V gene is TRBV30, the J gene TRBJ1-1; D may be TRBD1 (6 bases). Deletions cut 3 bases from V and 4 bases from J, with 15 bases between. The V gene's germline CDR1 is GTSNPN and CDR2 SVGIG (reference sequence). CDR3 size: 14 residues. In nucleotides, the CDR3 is TGTGCCTGGAGAGCCTACAGGGAGAGCACTGAAGCTTTCTTT. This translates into CAWRAYRESTEAFF. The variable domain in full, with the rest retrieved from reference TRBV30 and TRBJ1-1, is SQTIHQWPATLVQPVGSPLSLECTVEGTSNPNLYWYRQAAGRGLQLLFYSVGIGQISSEVPQNLSASRPQDRQFILSSKKLLLSDSGFYLCAWRAYRESTEAFFGQGTRLTVV.

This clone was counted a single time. The CDR3 coding sequence is TGCGCCAGCAGCTCGGGCCGGGATACGCAGTATTTT. It specifies CASSSGRDTQYF. The chain carries TRBV5-1 and TRBJ2-3, with D hard to call. Looked up from germline, CDR1 is SGHRS and CDR2 is YFSETQ. The CDR3 spans 12 residues. V was cut by 3 bases and J by 6 bases, with 8 bases left in between.

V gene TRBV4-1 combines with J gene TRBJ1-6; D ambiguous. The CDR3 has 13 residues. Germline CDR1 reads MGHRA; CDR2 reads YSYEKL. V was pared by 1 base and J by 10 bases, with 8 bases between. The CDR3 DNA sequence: TGCGCCAGCAGCCAAGTCGGCAAGTCACCCCTCCACTTT. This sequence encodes CASSQVGKSPLHF.

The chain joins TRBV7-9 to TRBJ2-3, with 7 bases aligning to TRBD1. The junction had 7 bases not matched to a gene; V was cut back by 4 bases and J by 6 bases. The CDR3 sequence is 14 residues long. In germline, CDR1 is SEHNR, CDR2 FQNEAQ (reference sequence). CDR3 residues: CASSSMDRSDTQYF. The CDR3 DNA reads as TGTGCCAGCAGCTCAATGGACAGGTCGGATACGCAGTATTTT.

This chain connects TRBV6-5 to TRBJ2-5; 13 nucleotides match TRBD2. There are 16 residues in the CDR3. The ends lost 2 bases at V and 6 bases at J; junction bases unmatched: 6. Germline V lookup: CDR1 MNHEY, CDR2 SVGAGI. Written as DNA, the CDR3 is TGTGCCAGCAGTTACCGATGGACTAGCGGGAGCCAGACCCAGTACTTC. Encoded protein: CASSYRWTSGSQTQYF.